Sequencing of this T cell receptor (beta chain) was carried out in a study of blood T cell repertoires in COVID-19. The Seattle site enrolled patients during active infection and followed them longitudinally. This clone was detected a few times. Here immunoSEQ multiplex PCR was the method, and the copy in TCRdb shows in-frame clones only, minus some. The table shows 250,000 to 400,000 clones, with 88% occurring only once. Between the trimmed V and J ends, which lost 8 bases and 0 bases, there was a span of 8 bases. CDR1 and CDR2 (germline): MNHEY, SVGAGI. The CDR3 is made up of 13 amino acids. Sequencing input: peripheral blood. The clonotype was recovered from a woman aged 25 to 39 with COVID-19, enrolled during active disease. The chain links TRBV6-5 to TRBJ1-3; D may be TRBD1 (5 bases). CDR3 loop: CASHRGSGNTIYF. CDR3 DNA sequence: TGTGCCAGCCATAGGGGCTCTGGAAACACCATATATTTT.